Only a few counts were recorded for the clone carrying this T cell receptor (beta chain). How the authors handled the data: Amplification from reference gene primers served as the basis for estimated nucleated cell counts. Here immunoSEQ multiplex PCR was the method, and the copy in TCRdb shows in-frame clones only, minus some. The V and J calls and clone size are taken from that table; D and trimming were inferred from the DNA. Of about 53,000 clones in the sample, about 80% were seen once. This record comes from a study of blood T cell repertoires in COVID-19. Study overall: The samples span acute and convalescent COVID-19 from the United States, Italy and Spain. The analysed material was cDNA or gDNA that came from T cells, B-cell-depleted T cells, or PBMCs.

The V segment lost 4 bases and the J segment 0 bases; nucleotides outside the gene matches: 5. This CDR3 is 15 amino acids long. Germline CDR1 SEHNR, CDR2 FQNEAQ (reference sequence). The sample comprised peripheral blood. This TCR came from a human donor in a cohort sampled during active COVID-19. The chain joins TRBV7-9 to TRBJ2-7; 8 nucleotides align to TRBD1. CDR3 region: CASSWGTGSSYEQYF. The CDR3 nucleotides read TGTGCCAGCAGCTGGGGGACAGGTAGCTCCTACGAGCAGTACTTC.